This is a list of T cell receptor beta chains from one sample in a study of PD-1 blockade in classical Hodgkin lymphoma. The repertoire was sequenced with immunoSEQ multiplex PCR; TCRdb's copy has only in-frame clones and lacks some. The table has about 47,000 clones, roughly 93% seen once. Sequencing input: peripheral blood mononuclear cells (PBMCs). These receptor sequences come from a human donor with classical Hodgkin lymphoma. Both conserved end residues are part of each CDR3. Fields, in order: D gene, V gene, clone size, J gene, CDR3 length, CDR3 DNA, CDR3 protein. A D gene is named only where the DNA matches it firmly. The size of a clone is reported for some rows only, either as once, few or many, or as a class for expanded clones.

D: TRBD2; V: TRBV5-4; size: .; J: TRBJ2-3; length: 17; DNA: TGTGCCAGCAGCTTGGGACTAGCGGGAGTGGTTTTAGATACGCAGTATTTT; CDR3: CASSLGLAGVVLDTQYF
D: TRBD1; V: TRBV19; size: once; J: TRBJ2-5; length: 15; DNA: TGTGCCAGTAGTCGGGGACAGGGGCGCCAAGAGACCCAGTACTTC; CDR3: CASSRGQGRQETQYF
D: TRBD1; V: TRBV19; size: .; J: TRBJ1-1; length: 16; DNA: TGTGCCAGTAGTACCTCACAGGGGCCTGGGAACACTGAAGCTTTCTTT; CDR3: CASSTSQGPGNTEAFF
D: .; V: TRBV4-2; size: .; J: TRBJ1-1; length: 13; DNA: TGTGCCAGCAGCCGACCGGATGGCAGGTTAGCTTTCTTT; CDR3: CASSRPDGRLAFF
D: TRBD2; V: TRBV11-2; size: .; J: TRBJ2-1; length: 17; DNA: TGTGCCAGTAGCATCGGGACTAGCGGGAGGTTGGTCAATGAGCAGTTCTTC; CDR3: CASSIGTSGRLVNEQFF
D: TRBD1; V: TRBV5-5; size: .; J: TRBJ1-5; length: 17; DNA: TGTGCCAGCAGCTTGGGGGAGGGGGCGATGGGCAATCAGCCCCAGCATTTT; CDR3: CASSLGEGAMGNQPQHF
D: .; V: TRBV7-3; size: .; J: TRBJ2-3; length: 15; DNA: TGTGCCAGCAGCTTAGGGGGTACAGGCCCCGATACGCAGTATTTT; CDR3: CASSLGGTGPDTQYF
D: TRBD1; V: TRBV9; size: .; J: TRBJ1-2; length: 14; DNA: TGTGCCAGCAGCGTAAGGGACAGGGACTATGGCTACACCTTC; CDR3: CASSVRDRDYGYTF
D: .; V: TRBV14; size: .; J: TRBJ1-6; length: 13; DNA: TGTGCCAGCAGCCGAGACAGGAATTCACCCCTCCACTTT; CDR3: CASSRDRNSPLHF
D: TRBD2; V: TRBV10-2; size: .; J: TRBJ2-2; length: 15; DNA: TGCGCCAGCAGCACGGGGGGTCTATCCACCGGGGAGCTGTTTTTT; CDR3: CASSTGGLSTGELFF
D: .; V: TRBV28; size: once; J: TRBJ2-3; length: 13; DNA: TGTGCCAGCACCAGAGGAGGGGAAGATACGCAGTATTTT; CDR3: CASTRGGEDTQYF
D: .; V: TRBV5-1; size: once; J: TRBJ2-1; length: 16; DNA: TGCGCCAGCAGCCCCCACCGCTCGTATTCATACAATGAGCAGTTCTTC; CDR3: CASSPHRSYSYNEQFF
D: TRBD2; V: TRBV2; size: .; J: TRBJ2-5; length: 14; DNA: TGTGCCAGCAGGGGGACTTCTAATAGCGGGGCCCAGTACTTC; CDR3: CASRGTSNSGAQYF
D: TRBD2; V: TRBV9; size: .; J: TRBJ2-3; length: 15; DNA: TGTGCCAGCAGCCCACTAGCGGGAGTGGGGAATACGCAGTATTTT; CDR3: CASSPLAGVGNTQYF
D: TRBD1; V: TRBV2; size: .; J: TRBJ2-5; length: 14; DNA: TGTGCCAGCATGAAGGGACAGGGGCAAGAGACCCAGTACTTC; CDR3: CASMKGQGQETQYF
D: TRBD2; V: TRBV11-1; size: .; J: TRBJ2-1; length: 14; DNA: TGTGCCAGCAGCTTACTGGGACTAGATAGTGAGCAGTTCTTC; CDR3: CASSLLGLDSEQFF
D: TRBD2; V: TRBV5-1; size: .; J: TRBJ2-7; length: 14; DNA: TGCGCCAGCAGCGGGACTAGCGGGAGCTACGAGCAGTACTTC; CDR3: CASSGTSGSYEQYF
D: .; V: TRBV12-2; size: .; J: TRBJ2-3; length: 17; DNA: TGTGCAAGTCGCTTAGTGGTCCCGACTAGATTGGTTGATACGCAGTATTTT; CDR3: CASRLVVPTRLVDTQYF
D: TRBD2; V: TRBV18; size: .; J: TRBJ2-3; length: 15; DNA: TGTGCCAGCTCACCCCTAGCGGGGGGCACAGATACGCAGTATTTT; CDR3: CASSPLAGGTDTQYF
D: TRBD2; V: TRBV6-1; size: .; J: TRBJ2-5; length: 13; DNA: TGTGCCACTTTCCACGGGAGGAGGGAGACCCAGTACTTC; CDR3: CATFHGRRETQYF
D: .; V: TRBV19; size: .; J: TRBJ2-4; length: 13; DNA: TGTGCCAGTAGTACTAGCGACCAAAACATTCAGTACTTC; CDR3: CASSTSDQNIQYF
D: .; V: TRBV10-3; size: .; J: TRBJ2-1; length: 13; DNA: TGTGCCATCAGTGAGTCACCGAGGACTATTCCGTTCTTC; CDR3: CAISESPRTIPFF
D: TRBD2; V: TRBV5-1; size: .; J: TRBJ2-5; length: 18; DNA: TGCGCCAGCAGCTTGGTAACTAGCGGGAGGGTGGCACAAGAGACCCAGTACTTC; CDR3: CASSLVTSGRVAQETQYF
D: .; V: TRBV11-3; size: .; J: TRBJ1-2; length: 13; DNA: TGTGCCAGCAGCTTAAGGGGGAGAGGTGGCTACACCTTC; CDR3: CASSLRGRGGYTF